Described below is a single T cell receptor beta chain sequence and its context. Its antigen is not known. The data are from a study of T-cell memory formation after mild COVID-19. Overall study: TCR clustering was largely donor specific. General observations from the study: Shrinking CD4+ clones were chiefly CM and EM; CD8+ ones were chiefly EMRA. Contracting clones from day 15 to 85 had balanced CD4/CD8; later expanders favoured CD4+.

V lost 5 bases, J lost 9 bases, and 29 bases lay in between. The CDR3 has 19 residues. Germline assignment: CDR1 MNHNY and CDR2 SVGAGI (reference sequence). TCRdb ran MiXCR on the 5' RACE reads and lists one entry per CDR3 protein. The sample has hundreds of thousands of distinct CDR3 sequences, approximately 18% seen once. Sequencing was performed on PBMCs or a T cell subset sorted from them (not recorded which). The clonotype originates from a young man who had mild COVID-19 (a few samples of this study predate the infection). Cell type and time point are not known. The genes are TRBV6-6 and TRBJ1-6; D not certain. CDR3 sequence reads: CASSESGLAAQHHGSPLHF. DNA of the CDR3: TGTGCCAGCAGTGAATCTGGGTTGGCCGCCCAACACCACGGTTCACCCCTCCACTTT.